This TCR beta chain was obtained from a study of T cells after yellow fever vaccination. Study conclusions and caveats: Reappearance after the booster was seen for most primary-vaccination clones, at roughly 96% CD4 and 88% CD8.

As TCR cDNA was made by 5'RACE template switching, a universal primer site and UMIs were added. TCRdb itself ran the 5' RACE reads through MiXCR, one entry per CDR3 protein. The sample consists of hundreds of thousands of distinct CDR3 sequences, approximately 12% of them appearing once. This clonotype was observed a few times. The antigen remains undetermined. V was trimmed by 5 bases and J by 4 bases, leaving 17 bases between them. Germline values: CDR1 LNHDA, CDR2 SQIVND (reference sequence). This CDR3 is 15 amino acids long. This clonotype was sampled from a man younger than 40 who received the YFV17D yellow fever vaccine. This chain uses TRBV19 with TRBJ2-5; a possible D gene is TRBD1 (6 bases). Sequencing was performed on PBMCs, taken on the day of the yellow fever booster vaccination. Here the CDR3 reads CASSPGAIEGETQYF. The CDR3 DNA sequence: TGTGCCAGTAGTCCAGGGGCCATCGAGGGAGAGACCCAGTACTTC.